What follows describes a single T cell receptor beta chain. In germline, CDR1 is SGHNT, CDR2 YENEEA. V lost 3 bases and J lost 2, with 9 bases in between. This CDR3 comprises 14 residues. This record belongs to a study of blood T cell repertoires in COVID-19. Libraries were prepared by immunoSEQ multiplex PCR; TCRdb keeps only in-frame clonotypes and omits some of them. The sample contains about 170,000 clones, under 90% of which appear only once. This TCR was recovered from a woman of 80 years or more with active or convalescent COVID-19. The sequencing sample was made of peripheral blood. The genes are TRBV11-3 and TRBJ2-3; unclear D gene. In DNA form, the CDR3 reads TGTGCCAGCAGCTTGGCCTCATCCACAGATACGCAGTATTTT. Amino acids: CASSLASSTDTQYF. Variable domain in full (rest from reference TRBV11-3 and TRBJ2-3): EAGVVQSPRYKIIEKKQPVAFWCNPISGHNTLYWYLQNLGQGPELLIRYENEEAVDDSQLPKDRFSAERLKGVDSTLKIQPAELGDSAVYLCASSLASSTDTQYFGPGTRLTVL.